This TCR beta chain was identified in a study of shared clonotypes between healthy human individuals. Investigators divided CD4+ cells into CD45RA+ naive and CD45RA-negative memory subsets. Germline CDR1 SGHNT, CDR2 YYREEE (reference sequence). V lost 0 bases, J lost 4 bases, and 17 bases lay in between. This CDR3 has 17 residues. Broader study findings: Roughly 5% of naive CD4 clonotypes were shared across several donors.

It was across several immunoSEQ plates that each subset's genomic DNA was evenly split. Method: immunoSEQ multiplex PCR; TCRdb's copy keeps in-frame clones and lacks some. The sample lists about 1.5 million clones, 98% occurring once. This clone was found once. Its specificity is not known. The specimen sequenced was naive CD4+ T cells sorted from blood. Subset meaning: CD45RA+ positively selected. This TCR derives from a man aged 30-40 years in good health. V gene TRBV5-4 combines with J gene TRBJ2-1, with D hard to call. The CDR3: CASSLAKAALYYNEQFF. As DNA, the CDR3 is TGTGCCAGCAGCTTGGCCAAAGCAGCCCTCTATTACAATGAGCAGTTCTTC.